This is a list of T cell receptor beta chains from one sample in a study of T cell responses to AZD1222 COVID-19 vaccine. Profiled with immunoSEQ multiplex PCR; TCRdb holds only in-frame clones, not every one. The sample lists about 82,000 clones, 90% to 95% occurring once. The sequencing used peripheral blood, collected 28 days after the second AZD1222 dose. These receptors originate from an adult who received the AZD1222 COVID-19 vaccine. Each CDR3 is given with its conserved first and last residue. The D gene is left open where the match is weak. Some rows have no size entry. The others give once, few or many, or a class for an expanded clone.

V gene,D gene,J gene,clone size,CDR3 DNA,CDR3 protein
TRBV10-3,TRBD2,TRBJ2-7,.,TGTGCCATCAGTGAGTTGGCGGGGGGGCCCCACGAGCAGTACTTC,CAISELAGGPHEQYF
TRBV6-5,TRBD1,TRBJ1-3,.,TGTGCCAGCAGTTACACAGGGGACTCTGGAAACTCCATATATTTT,CASSYTGDSGNSIYF
TRBV28,.,TRBJ2-2,.,TGTGCCAGCAGTTTGTGGGGGCAGGGAGTAGCCACCGGGGAGCTGTTTTTT,CASSLWGQGVATGELFF
TRBV5-6,.,TRBJ1-2,.,TGTGCCAGCAGCCAGACTCAAAACTATGGCTACACCTTC,CASSQTQNYGYTF
TRBV6-5,.,TRBJ2-2,.,TGTGCCAGCAGCTTTGAGGCGAGATACACCGGGGAGCTGTTTTTT,CASSFEARYTGELFF
TRBV27,.,TRBJ1-4,.,TGTGCCAGCAGTTGGTCAGGGGTGGGTGCGGAACTGTTTTTT,CASSWSGVGAELFF
TRBV19,.,TRBJ1-2,.,TGTGCCAGTAGTATCCAGGCCAAGGGGGGCTACACCTTC,CASSIQAKGGYTF
TRBV4-1,.,TRBJ1-1,.,TGCGCCAGCAGCCGAGCAGCGTTTCTGAACACTGAAGCTTTCTTT,CASSRAAFLNTEAFF
TRBV28,.,TRBJ1-2,.,TGTGCCAGCAGTCTCCGACAGGCAGCGGGCTACACCTTC,CASSLRQAAGYTF
TRBV5-4,.,TRBJ2-7,.,TGTGCCAGCAGACCCGGGGGCCCGACCTACGAGCAGTACTTC,CASRPGGPTYEQYF
TRBV4-1,TRBD2,TRBJ2-3,.,TGCGCCAGCAGCCAAGAAGCGGGGGGGCCGGGAGATACGCAGTATTTT,CASSQEAGGPGDTQYF
TRBV25-1,.,TRBJ2-7,.,TGTGCCAGCCGCGCCGGGGCAGGGAACTCCTACGAGCAGTACTTC,CASRAGAGNSYEQYF
TRBV10-3,.,TRBJ1-6,once,TGTGCCATCAGCAGGGTGGGTAATTCACCCCTCCACTTT,CAISRVGNSPLHF
TRBV7-3,.,TRBJ1-1,.,TGTGCCAGCAGCTTAACCGATGGGACCGAAGCTTTCTTT,CASSLTDGTEAFF
TRBV13,TRBD2,TRBJ2-3,.,TGTGCCAGCAGCTTACGAGCGGGGGGGCGGACAGATACGCAGTATTTT,CASSLRAGGRTDTQYF
TRBV7-2,TRBD2,TRBJ2-5,once,TGTGCCAGCAGCTTAGGGGGAGGGCAAGAGACCCAGTACTTC,CASSLGGGQETQYF
TRBV29-1,TRBD1,TRBJ1-2,.,TGCAGCGTTGAGACAGGGAATAACTATGGCTACACCTTC,CSVETGNNYGYTF
TRBV27,.,TRBJ1-3,.,TGTGCCAGCAGTTTTGACTACGGCACCTCTGGAAACACCATATATTTT,CASSFDYGTSGNTIYF
TRBV28,TRBD1,TRBJ1-2,.,TGTGCCACTGACAGGGTTCGCAATGGCTACACCTTC,CATDRVRNGYTF
TRBV7-9,.,TRBJ1-2,.,TGTGCCAGCAGTGGGCCCCCTAACTATGGCTACACCTTC,CASSGPPNYGYTF
TRBV5-3,TRBD1,TRBJ1-5,.,TGTGCCAGAAGCCGACCCCGGGACAGGGAAAGAAATCAGCCCCAGCATTTT,CARSRPRDRERNQPQHF
TRBV30,.,TRBJ1-5,.,TGTGCCTGGAGGCGGGCGGGGCCAGGAGGCAATCAGCCCCAGCATTTT,CAWRRAGPGGNQPQHF
TRBV6-5,TRBD1,TRBJ1-4,few,TGTGCCAGCAGGAGTACAGGGGGGAGTAGTGAAAAACTGTTTTTT,CASRSTGGSSEKLFF
TRBV12-3/TRBV12-4,.,TRBJ2-6,.,TGTGCCAGCAGCAGTTCTGGGGCCAACGTCCTGACTTTC,CASSSSGANVLTF
TRBV5-1,TRBD1,TRBJ1-2,.,TGCGCCAGCAGCTTGACCGAACAGGGGTCCTTAGGCTACACCTTC,CASSLTEQGSLGYTF
TRBV27,.,TRBJ1-2,.,TGTGCCAGCAGGGGAACAGGGCAGAGAGGACTTGGCTACACCTTC,CASRGTGQRGLGYTF
TRBV5-5,.,TRBJ2-3,few,TGTGCCAGCAGCTTTGGGCCCTTCTTTGGTACAGATACGCAGTATTTT,CASSFGPFFGTDTQYF
TRBV7-2,TRBD1,TRBJ1-2,.,TGTGCCAGCAGCATGGGACAGAGCCCCTATGGCTACACCTTC,CASSMGQSPYGYTF
TRBV18,TRBD1,TRBJ2-7,.,TGTGCCAGCTCACCACGACAGGGGAACGAGCAGTACTTC,CASSPRQGNEQYF
TRBV4-1,.,TRBJ2-4,.,TGCGCCAGCAGCCAAGGTGGAGCCAACATTCAGTACTTC,CASSQGGANIQYF
TRBV7-8,.,TRBJ1-5,.,TGTGCCAGCAGCCACCGGGAGGTACAGCCCCAGCATTTT,CASSHREVQPQHF
TRBV19,.,TRBJ1-1,.,TGTGCCAGTAGTATTATGGGGGCGCCGGACACTGAAGCTTTCTTT,CASSIMGAPDTEAFF
TRBV6-4,TRBD1,TRBJ2-3,.,TGTGCCAGCAGTGCCACAGGGGAAGCAGATACGCAGTATTTT,CASSATGEADTQYF
TRBV19,TRBD2,TRBJ2-3,.,TGTGCCAGTATGTGGTATGGAGCCGGGACTAGCGGGGACTGCACAGATACGCAGTATTTT,CASMWYGAGTSGDCTDTQYF
TRBV6-2/TRBV6-3,TRBD1,TRBJ2-7,.,TGTGCCAGCAGTCGTGACGGGACAGGAGCCTACGAGCAGTACTTC,CASSRDGTGAYEQYF
TRBV11-2,.,TRBJ2-5,.,TGTGCCAGCAGCTTAGGGGGCGGGGAAGAGACCCAGTACTTC,CASSLGGGEETQYF
TRBV12-3/TRBV12-4,.,TRBJ1-3,.,TGTGCCAGCCGTACTAGGTACACCATATATTTT,CASRTRYTIYF
TRBV11-3,TRBD1,TRBJ1-1,.,TGTGCCAGCAGCTTAGTGGCAGGGGGGAACACTGAAGCTTTCTTT,CASSLVAGGNTEAFF
TRBV20-1,TRBD2,TRBJ2-7,.,TGCAGTGCTAGTACTAGCGGGGGGCGCGGCGGGGCGTACTTC,CSASTSGGRGGAYF
TRBV28,TRBD1,TRBJ1-1,.,TGTGCCAGCAGACGGACAGGGGGCGCGATGGTTGCTTTCTTT,CASRRTGGAMVAFF
TRBV5-1,TRBD1,TRBJ1-1,.,TGCGCCAGCAGCTTGGACGGGACAGGGGGTGAAGCTTTCTTT,CASSLDGTGGEAFF
TRBV7-8,.,TRBJ1-1,.,TGTGCCAGCAGCCGAGGAGGGTCTCAGGTGAGGACTGAAGCTTTCTTT,CASSRGGSQVRTEAFF
TRBV6-5,.,TRBJ2-7,once,TGTGCCAGCAAGACTGCCTACGAGCAGTACTTC,CASKTAYEQYF
TRBV4-1,.,TRBJ2-7,few,TGCGCCAGCAGCCAAGAAGTCAGGAGGGAGCAGTACTTC,CASSQEVRREQYF
TRBV9,.,TRBJ1-1,once,TGTGCCAGCAGCGTAGATATAGGGTCGAGCACTGAAGCTTTCTTT,CASSVDIGSSTEAFF
TRBV7-9,TRBD1,TRBJ1-2,.,TGTGCCAGCAGCTTACACGTTTCAGGGACAGCTTCGAACTATGGCTACACCTTC,CASSLHVSGTASNYGYTF
TRBV11-2,.,TRBJ2-1,.,TGTGCCAGCAGCTACACGACTAGTTCTGAGCAGTTCTTC,CASSYTTSSEQFF